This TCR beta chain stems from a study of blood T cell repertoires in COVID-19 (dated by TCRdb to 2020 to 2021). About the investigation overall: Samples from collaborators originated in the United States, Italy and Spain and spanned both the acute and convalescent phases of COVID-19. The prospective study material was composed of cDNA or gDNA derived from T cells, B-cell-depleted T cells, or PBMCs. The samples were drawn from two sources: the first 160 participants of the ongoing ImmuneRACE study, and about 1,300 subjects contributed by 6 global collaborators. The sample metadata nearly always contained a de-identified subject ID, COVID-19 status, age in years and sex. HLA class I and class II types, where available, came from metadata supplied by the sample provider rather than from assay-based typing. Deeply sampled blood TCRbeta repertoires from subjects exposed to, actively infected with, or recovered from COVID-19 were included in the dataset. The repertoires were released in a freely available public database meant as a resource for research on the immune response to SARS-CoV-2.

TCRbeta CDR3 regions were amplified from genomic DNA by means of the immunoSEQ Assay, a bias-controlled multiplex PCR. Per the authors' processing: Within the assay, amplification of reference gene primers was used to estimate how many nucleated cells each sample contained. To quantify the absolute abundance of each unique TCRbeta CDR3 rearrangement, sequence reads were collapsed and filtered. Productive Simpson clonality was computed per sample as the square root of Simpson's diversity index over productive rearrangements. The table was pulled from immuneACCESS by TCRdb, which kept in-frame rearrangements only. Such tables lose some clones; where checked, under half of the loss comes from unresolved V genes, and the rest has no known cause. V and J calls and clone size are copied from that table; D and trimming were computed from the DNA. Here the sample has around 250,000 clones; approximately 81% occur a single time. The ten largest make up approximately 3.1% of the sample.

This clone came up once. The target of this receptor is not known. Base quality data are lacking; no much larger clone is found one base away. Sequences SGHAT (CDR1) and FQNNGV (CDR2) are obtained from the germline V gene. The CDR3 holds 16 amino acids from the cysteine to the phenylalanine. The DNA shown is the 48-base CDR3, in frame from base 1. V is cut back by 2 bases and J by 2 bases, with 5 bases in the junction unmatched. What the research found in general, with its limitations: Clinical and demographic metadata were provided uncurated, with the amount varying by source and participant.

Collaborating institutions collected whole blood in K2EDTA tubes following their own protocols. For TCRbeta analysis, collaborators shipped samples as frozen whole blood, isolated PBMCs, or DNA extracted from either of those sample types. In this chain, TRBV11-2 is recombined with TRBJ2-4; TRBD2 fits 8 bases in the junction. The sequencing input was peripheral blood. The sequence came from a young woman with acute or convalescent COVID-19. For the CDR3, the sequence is CASSLSSGLTKNIQYF. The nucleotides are TGTGCCAGCAGCTTATCTAGCGGGCTAACCAAAAACATTCAGTACTTC.